The 19 T cell receptor beta chains below all came from one sample that was sequenced in a study of shared clonotypes between healthy human individuals. Sequenced by immunoSEQ multiplex PCR; TCRdb stores in-frame clones only, minus some. This table holds some 980,000 clones, more than 75% found once. Sequenced: memory CD4+ T cells sorted from blood. Subset described: CD45RA-negative fraction. The receptors derive from a man aged 18 to 30 in good health.

About this clone itself: One end of the junction is discordant with germline, which a read error may explain. The CDR3 DNA reads TGTGCTAGCAGCTTTTCCAGAGCGGCTTACAATGAGCAGTTCTTC. Translation gives CASSFSRAAYNEQFF. The genes are TRBV7-7 and TRBJ2-1; D may be TRBD2 (5 bases). Germline assignment: CDR1 SSHAT and CDR2 FNYEAQ (reference sequence). This CDR3 is 15 amino acids long.

Points on this clone: Its ends do not fully match the called genes, so a read error is possible. This sequence joins TRBV5-4 and TRBJ2-7; TRBD1 might be the D (7 bases). Germline-derived CDR1 and CDR2 are SGHNT and YYREEE (reference sequence). The CDR3 totals 11 residues. The chain's CDR3 is CASSFAGQFFF. The CDR3 bases are TGTGCCAGCAGCTTCGCGGGACAGTTCTTCTTC.

The chain uses TRBV6-4 and TRBJ1-2, with D unclear. Germline CDR1 MRHNA, CDR2 SNTAGT. Trimming pared 2 bases from V and 4 bases from J, leaving 17 bases between. The CDR3 has 16 residues. Here the CDR3 DNA reads TGTGCCAGCAGTGACCAAGGAGGGTCGGGTAGCTATGGCTACACCTTC. Its translation: CASSDQGGSGSYGYTF.

The genes are TRBV30 and TRBJ2-7; D gene uncertain. Germline V CDR1 and CDR2: GTSNPN, SVGIG (reference sequence). V was clipped by 4 bases and J by 2 bases, with 18 bases between them. The CDR3 loop spans 15 amino acids. CDR3 loop: CAWTDGNKFPYEQYF. CDR3 DNA sequence: TGTGCCTGGACAGACGGAAATAAATTCCCCTACGAGCAGTACTTC.

V usage is TRBV11-2 and J usage is TRBJ2-2; the D is unclear. The germline V gene encodes CDR1 SGHAT and CDR2 FQNNGV. The CDR3 consists of 16 residues. Trimming cost V 5 bases and J 1 base, with 14 bases left between them. The CDR3 nucleotides are TGTGCCAGCAGCCCCCTCGGGCACGGGAACACCGGGGAGCTGTTTTTT. Its protein product is CASSPLGHGNTGELFF.

This clone was observed a handful of times. This chain connects TRBV30 to TRBJ1-4; D is possibly TRBD1 (5 bases). Germline V gene sequence: CDR1 GTSNPN, CDR2 SVGIG (reference sequence). V lost 0 bases to trimming and J lost 8 bases, with 10 bases between them. The CDR3 spans 13 residues. The CDR3 DNA follows: TGTGCCTGGAGTGTACAGGAGGGCGAAAAACTGTTTTTT. Translating gives CAWSVQEGEKLFF.

This clone was found once. The junction shows a germline mismatch at one end, possibly a read error. The chain couples TRBV7-7 to TRBJ2-1, with 8 bases that match TRBD1. Germline-derived CDR1 and CDR2 are SSHAT and FNYEAQ (reference sequence). The CDR3 runs to 13 residues. The chain's CDR3 is CASSQDRVNEQFF. Here the CDR3 DNA reads TGTGCTAGCAGCCAGGACAGGGTAAATGAGCAGTTCTTC.

The chain uses TRBV6-5 and TRBJ1-6, with D possibly TRBD1 on 6 matching bases. V shed 6 bases and J shed 7 bases, with 13 bases lying between them. Germline CDR1 MNHEY, CDR2 SVGAGI. CDR3 size: 14 residues. The CDR3 region is CASSTGNENSPLHF. CDR3 DNA: TGTGCCAGCAGCACAGGGAATGAGAATTCACCCCTCCACTTT.

This chain joins TRBV11-3 and TRBJ2-1; D is perhaps TRBD2 (6 bases). This CDR3 region has 15 residues. Germline CDR1 and CDR2: SGHNT and YENEEA. V lost 5 bases to trimming and J lost 5 bases, with 16 bases between them. The CDR3 is CASSPGGVFHNEQFF. CDR3 in DNA: TGTGCCAGCAGCCCCGGGGGAGTGTTCCACAATGAGCAGTTCTTC. The complete variable domain, with remaining parts taken from reference TRBV11-3 and TRBJ2-1, reads EAGVVQSPRYKIIEKKQPVAFWCNPISGHNTLYWYLQNLGQGPELLIRYENEEAVDDSQLPKDRFSAERLKGVDSTLKIQPAELGDSAVYLCASSPGGVFHNEQFFGPGTRLTVL.

The rearrangement uses TRBV7-2 and TRBJ2-3; 7 bases line up with TRBD1. Trimming removed 2 bases from V and 8 bases from J; junction bases left unmatched: 4. The CDR3 runs to 13 residues. Germline V gene sequence: CDR1 SGHTA, CDR2 FQGNSA. Written as DNA, the CDR3 is TGTGCCAGCAGCTTACGGGACAGTGGTACGCAGTATTTT. Encoded protein: CASSLRDSGTQYF.

The chain uses TRBV4-1 and TRBJ2-2, with D possibly matching TRBD2 (5 bases). The V and J ends lost 4 bases and 6 bases respectively, with 18 bases between them. Germline V gives CDR1 MGHRA, CDR2 YSYEKL. The CDR3 contains 16 residues. The CDR3 DNA follows: TGCGCCAGCAGCCGACCTCCGGGGAATGTTCCCGGGGAGCTGTTTTTT. It codes for CASSRPPGNVPGELFF.

This clone was seen more than once but under ten times. V gene TRBV5-4 combines with J gene TRBJ1-5; no definite D call. V was trimmed by 5 bases and J by 9 bases, leaving 15 bases between them. CDR1 is SGHNT, CDR2 YYREEE, per germline (reference sequence). The CDR3 is 13 amino acids. DNA of the CDR3: TGTGCCAGCAGTCAGGACCTTGTTTCGCCCCAGCATTTT. The encoded protein is CASSQDLVSPQHF.

The V gene is TRBV13, the J gene TRBJ2-7; D is ambiguous. Trimming stripped 6 bases from V and 6 bases from J, with 18 bases between. The CDR3 has 14 residues. The germline CDR1 and CDR2 sequences are PRHDT and FYEKMQ (reference sequence). The CDR3 reads CASSPRPLGSEQYF. In DNA form, the CDR3 reads TGTGCCAGCAGTCCCCGACCCCTCGGTTCCGAGCAGTACTTC.

This clone has only one observation. The chain carries TRBV12-5 and TRBJ2-1; no definite D call. The ends were cut back, 8 bases at V and 8 bases at J, with 13 bases in the middle. The CDR3 runs 12 residues. The V gene's germline CDR1 is LGHNT and CDR2 FRNRAP. CDR3 sequence reads: CASSSLVHEQFF. CDR3 sequence (DNA): TGTGCTAGTAGCTCCTTAGTCCATGAGCAGTTCTTC. Drawing the rest from reference TRBV12-5 and TRBJ2-1, the complete variable domain is DARVTQTPRHKVTEMGQEVTMRCQPILGHNTVFWYRQTMMQGLELLAYFRNRAPLDDSGMPKDRFSAEMPDATLATLKIQPSEPRDSAVYFCASSSLVHEQFFGPGTRLTVL.

The chain links TRBV6-5 to TRBJ2-1; 12 bases fit TRBD2. J was trimmed by 4 bases and V by 4 bases; bases with no gene match: 5. The germline CDR1 and CDR2 sequences are MNHEY and SVGAGI. The CDR3 covers 16 residues. Here the CDR3 reads CASSLSLAGGYNEQFF. In DNA, the CDR3 is TGTGCCAGCAGTTTGTCACTAGCGGGGGGATACAATGAGCAGTTCTTC.

V gene TRBV7-8 combines with J gene TRBJ1-4; the match to TRBD1 covers 7 bases. This CDR3 contains 15 residues. V gave up 5 bases and J gave up 10 bases; unmatched junction bases: 13. Germline V gives CDR1 SGHVS, CDR2 FQNEAQ. DNA for the CDR3: TGTGCCAGCAGCCCCCAGGGGGGACTGATCGGAAAACTGTTTTTT. Translation gives CASSPQGGLIGKLFF.

The gene calls are TRBV4-1 and TRBJ2-7; no definite D call. From germline, CDR1 is MGHRA and CDR2 YSYEKL. V was shortened by 0 bases and J by 6 bases, with 12 bases between the two germline ends. This CDR3 comprises 14 residues. The CDR3 sequence is CASSQDRGVGEQYF. DNA for the CDR3: TGCGCCAGCAGCCAAGATCGTGGGGTCGGCGAGCAGTACTTC.

The V gene is TRBV5-1, the J gene TRBJ2-5; the match to TRBD1 covers 9 bases. This CDR3 region has 15 residues. CDR1 is SGHRS, CDR2 YFSETQ, per germline. V gave up 0 bases and J gave up 4 bases; unmatched junction bases: 4. The CDR3 sequence is CASSLEGTGRETQYF. In DNA, the CDR3 is TGCGCCAGCAGCTTGGAAGGGACAGGGAGAGAGACCCAGTACTTC.

The chain links TRBV29-1 to TRBJ1-4; D uncertain. Trimming removed 5 bases at V and 2 bases at J, with 15 bases between. Germline CDR1 and CDR2: SQVTM and ANQGSEA. The CDR3 covers 15 residues. The CDR3 region is CSVTASADTNEKLFF. The DNA of the CDR3 is TGCAGCGTTACCGCCTCCGCGGATACTAATGAAAAACTGTTTTTT. The full variable domain, with the rest looked up from reference TRBV29-1 and TRBJ1-4, is SAVISQKPSRDICQRGTSLTIQCQVDSQVTMMFWYRQQPGQSLTLIATANQGSEATYESGFVIDKFPISRPNLTFSTLTVSNMSPEDSSIYLCSVTASADTNEKLFFGSGTQLSVL.